These 11 T cell receptor beta chains were all obtained from the same sample, sequenced in a study of technical replicates of blood from a few donors. The data were produced by immunoSEQ multiplex PCR, yet TCRdb's version contains in-frame clones alone and is incomplete. The sample holds some 85,000 clones, approximately 96% seen once. What was sequenced was T cells isolated from PBMCs. Receptor source: a human donor in good health.

This rearrangement joins TRBV7-6 to TRBJ2-3; perhaps TRBD2 as D (6 bases). There are 15 residues in the CDR3. V was shortened by 1 base and J by 0 bases, with 8 bases between the two germline ends. CDR1 is SGHVS and CDR2 is FNYEAQ in the germline V gene. DNA of the CDR3: TGTGCCAGCAGCTTAGTCGGGAGAAGCACAGATACGCAGTATTTT. It encodes CASSLVGRSTDTQYF.

The chain combines TRBV5-4 with TRBJ1-5; possible D gene TRBD1, 6 bases. Trimming took 2 bases from V and 0 from J, leaving 12 bases between them. From germline, CDR1 is SGHNT and CDR2 YYREEE (reference sequence). The CDR3 length is 16 residues. The CDR3 region is CASSLGGQLSNQPQHF. The DNA for the CDR3 is TGTGCCAGCAGCTTAGGAGGACAGCTTAGCAATCAGCCCCAGCATTTT.

This chain joins TRBV19 and TRBJ1-4, with 7 bases lining up with TRBD1. CDR1 LNHDA and CDR2 SQIVND come from the germline V gene (reference sequence). The CDR3 extends over 12 amino acids. Germline trimming cut 9 bases from V and 4 bases from J; bases unmatched to any gene: 2. CDR3 residues: CASRDSNEKLFF. In DNA form, the CDR3 reads TGTGCCAGCCGGGACAGTAATGAAAAACTGTTTTTT.

The rearrangement links TRBV4-2 to TRBJ2-3; 8 nucleotides line up with TRBD2. Germline V CDR1 and CDR2: LGHNA, YNFKEQ. J gave up 2 bases and V 4 bases, and 8 bases lay outside the gene matches. The CDR3 is 16 amino acids. In nucleotides, the CDR3 is TGTGCCAGCAGCCCCCAGGAGCGGGAGATCACAGATACGCAGTATTTT. Encoded protein: CASSPQEREITDTQYF.

This clone was recorded only once. The chain couples TRBV5-1 to TRBJ2-1, with TRBD2 identical over 11 bases. This CDR3 region has 18 residues. The V and J ends lost 3 bases and 1 base, in that order; junction bases with no gene match: 9. Per the germline V gene, CDR1 is SGHRS and CDR2 is YFSETQ. The CDR3 DNA follows: TGCGCCAGCAGCTCCCTGACTAGCGGGACCATTTCCTACAATGAGCAGTTCTTC. Translation: CASSSLTSGTISYNEQFF.

Comments on this clone: The same CDR3 arises from other DNA sequences in this sample as well. This rearrangement joins TRBV29-1 to TRBJ1-1; 9 nucleotides align to TRBD1. The CDR3 is 12 residues long. CDR1 is SQVTM, CDR2 ANQGSEA, per germline. Trimming at V came to 6 bases and at J to 1 base, leaving 0 bases not matched to a gene. CDR3 in amino acids: CSVGQGNTEAFF. CDR3 coding DNA: TGCAGCGTGGGACAGGGGAACACTGAAGCTTTCTTT.

This chain links TRBV27 with TRBJ1-1; D call uncertain. The CDR3 runs 13 residues. V was clipped by 1 base and J by 4 bases, with 7 bases between them. The germline V gene encodes CDR1 MNHEY and CDR2 SMNVEV (reference sequence). The DNA for the CDR3 is TGTGCCAGCAGTTTATACGGTACCACTGAAGCTTTCTTT. Its protein product is CASSLYGTTEAFF.

Here the CDR3 reads CASQGHKNTEAFF. The CDR3 DNA reads TGTGCCAGCCAGGGACACAAGAACACTGAAGCTTTCTTT. This rearrangement joins TRBV13 to TRBJ1-1, with D possibly being TRBD1 (6 bases). Germline CDR1 PRHDT, CDR2 FYEKMQ (reference sequence). The CDR3 length is 13 residues. The V end was cut by 8 bases, the J end by 1 base, with 11 bases between.

CDR3 DNA sequence: TGTGCCAGCAGCCGTTCAGGGCCCGAGCAGTACTTC. Translated, it gives CASSRSGPEQYF. The V gene is TRBV5-6, the J gene TRBJ2-7, with D tentatively TRBD1 (5 bases). CDR1 SGHDT and CDR2 YYEEEE come from the germline V gene. V gave up 4 bases and J gave up 6 bases, with 11 bases separating them. The CDR3 runs 12 residues.

Here the CDR3 DNA reads TGTGCCTGGAAGCCGACAGGGATGAACTCCTACGAGCAGTACTTC. Protein product: CAWKPTGMNSYEQYF. This rearrangement joins TRBV30 to TRBJ2-7; 7 bases map to TRBD1. Trimming at V came to 4 bases and at J to 0 bases, leaving 9 bases not matched to a gene. The CDR3 has 15 residues. Germline CDR1 and CDR2: GTSNPN and SVGIG (reference sequence).

The chain couples TRBV6-5 to TRBJ2-7; D is perhaps TRBD1 (5 bases). The CDR3 runs to 12 residues. CDR1 MNHEY and CDR2 SVGAGI come from the germline V gene. V shed 4 bases and J shed 4 bases, with 8 bases lying between them. The CDR3 DNA reads as TGTGCCAGCAGTTCGGCAGGGTACGAGCAGTACTTC. This codes for CASSSAGYEQYF.